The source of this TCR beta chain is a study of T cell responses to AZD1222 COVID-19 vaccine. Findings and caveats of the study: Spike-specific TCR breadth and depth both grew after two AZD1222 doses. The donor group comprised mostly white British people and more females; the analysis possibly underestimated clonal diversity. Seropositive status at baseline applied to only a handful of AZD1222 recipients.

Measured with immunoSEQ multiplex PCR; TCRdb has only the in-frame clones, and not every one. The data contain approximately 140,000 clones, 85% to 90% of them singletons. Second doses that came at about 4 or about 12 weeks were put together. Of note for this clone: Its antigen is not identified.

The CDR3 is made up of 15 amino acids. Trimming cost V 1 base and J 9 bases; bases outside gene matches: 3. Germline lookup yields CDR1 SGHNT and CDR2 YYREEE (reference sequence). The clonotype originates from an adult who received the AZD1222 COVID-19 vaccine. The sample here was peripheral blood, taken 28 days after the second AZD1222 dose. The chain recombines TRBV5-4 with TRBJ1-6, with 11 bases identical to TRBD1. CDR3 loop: CASSLSGTGGSPLHF. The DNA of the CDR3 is TGTGCCAGCAGCTTGAGTGGGACAGGGGGTTCACCCCTCCACTTT. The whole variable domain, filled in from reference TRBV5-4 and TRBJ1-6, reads ETGVTQSPTHLIKTRGQQVTLRCSSQSGHNTVSWYQQALGQGPQFIFQYYREEENGRGNFPPRFSGLQFPNYSSELNVNALELDDSALYLCASSLSGTGGSPLHFGNGTRLTVT.